These 9 T cell receptor beta chains were all obtained from the same sample, sequenced in a study of technical replicates of blood from a few donors. TCRdb's copy holds only in-frame clones and misses some; the assay was immunoSEQ multiplex PCR. The sample contains around 63,000 clones, roughly 92% of which appear only once. Sequenced: PBMCs. All receptors come from a human donor in good health. Some clones in this sample may be carry-over from other donors' samples.

The genes are TRBV19 and TRBJ1-2; D remains ambiguous. The V end was cut by 3 bases, the J end by 7 bases, with 6 bases between. Germline lookup yields CDR1 LNHDA and CDR2 SQIVND (reference sequence). The CDR3 extends over 11 amino acids. CDR3 in DNA: TGTGCCAGTAGTATCAGCGGTGGCTACACCTTC. Amino acid sequence: CASSISGGYTF.

The chain joins TRBV18 to TRBJ2-1; 9 bases are a match to TRBD2. The CDR3 spans 12 residues. With V trimmed by 6 bases and J by 9 bases, 3 bases remained unmatched. Germline V CDR1 and CDR2: KGHSH, LQKENI. This chain's CDR3 is CASSLSGSEQFF. CDR3 nucleotide sequence: TGTGCCAGCTCTCTTAGCGGGAGTGAGCAGTTCTTC.

The gene calls are TRBV27 and TRBJ1-5; TRBD1 aligns across 9 bases. Per the germline V gene, CDR1 is MNHEY and CDR2 is SMNVEV (reference sequence). V trimming: 7 bases; J trimming: 7 bases; junction bases outside the gene matches: 11. The CDR3 is 15 residues long. In DNA form, the CDR3 reads TGTGCCAGCAAACAACAGGGGGCCATGGGACAGCCCCAGCATTTT. Amino acid sequence: CASKQQGAMGQPQHF.

The chain couples TRBV5-4 to TRBJ1-1; 12 nucleotides agree with TRBD1. The CDR3 sequence is 15 residues long. Germline V gene data show CDR1 as SGHNT and CDR2 as YYREEE (reference sequence). V was clipped by 3 bases and J by 4 bases; unmatched bases: 4. CDR3: CASSSRDRGPTEAFF. Here the CDR3 DNA reads TGTGCCAGCAGCTCCCGGGACAGGGGGCCCACTGAAGCTTTCTTT.

This sequence joins TRBV30 and TRBJ2-5; D is uncertain. The germline V and J ends were trimmed by 3 bases and 2 bases, with 4 bases remaining between them. Germline V gene lookup returns CDR1 GTSNPN and CDR2 SVGIG (reference sequence). This CDR3 contains 11 residues. The CDR3 DNA sequence: TGTGCCTGGAGAACTCAAGAGACCCAGTACTTC. Protein sequence: CAWRTQETQYF.

V and J are TRBV11-2 and TRBJ2-2; 10 bases are a match to TRBD2. Unmatched junction bases numbered 9, after V lost 3 bases and J lost 2 bases. The CDR3 spans 18 residues. In germline, CDR1 is SGHAT, CDR2 FQNNGV. The CDR3 DNA follows: TGTGCCAGCAGCTTCCTTCTAGCGGGAGCCGCTAACACCGGGGAGCTGTTTTTT. The encoded protein is CASSFLLAGAANTGELFF.

The CDR3 loop is CASSLRQAETQYF. The CDR3 DNA reads TGTGCCAGCAGCCTCAGACAGGCTGAGACCCAGTACTTC. The rearrangement joins TRBV2 to TRBJ2-5, with D possibly matching TRBD1 (6 bases). The length of the CDR3 is 13 residues. Germline-derived CDR1 and CDR2 are SNHLY and FYNNEI. V was cut by 6 bases and J by 5 bases, with 13 bases left in between.

The CDR3 protein is CASSHAQGQSYEQYF. CDR3 sequence (DNA): TGCGCCAGCAGCCACGCACAGGGGCAATCCTACGAGCAGTACTTC. J is TRBJ2-7 and V is TRBV4-1; 7 bases fit TRBD1. The CDR3 is 15 amino acids. The V gene end was trimmed by 3 bases and the J gene end by 1 base; junction bases not matched to a gene: 6. Germline loops: CDR1 MGHRA, CDR2 YSYEKL.

This chain joins TRBV4-2 and TRBJ2-5, with D maybe TRBD1 (5 bases). The CDR3 length is 15 residues. Trimming removed 0 bases from V and 5 bases from J, with 13 bases in between. Germline CDR1 is LGHNA and CDR2 is YNFKEQ. The CDR3 sequence: CASSQDARHRETQYF. CDR3 nucleotide sequence: TGTGCCAGCAGCCAAGACGCACGGCACAGGGAGACCCAGTACTTC.